Below, one TCR beta chain is given with its context. At the DNA level, this CDR3 is encoded by other sequences in the same sample as well. The protocol was immunoSEQ multiplex PCR, while the TCRdb copy is restricted to in-frame clones and leaves out a portion. The sample comprises more than 350,000 clones, over 75% of which are singletons, and 1% rests with the top ten. Enrollees, about 18 to 95 years old, lived in 24 US areas. Participants had their cohort set by participant-reported clinical history. Each recovered donor of Cohort 3 presented with two negative PCRs, clearance, or symptom resolution. This sample was taken from a study of blood T cell repertoires in COVID-19. Study overall: T cells, B-cell-depleted T cells, or PBMCs provided the cDNA or gDNA that served as material.

CDR3 length: 13 amino acids. Germline CDR1 reads SGHTA; CDR2 reads FQGNSA. Trimming took 5 bases from V and 6 from J; bases not matched to a gene: 2. The source of this sequence is a young man who had recovered from COVID-19. The genes are TRBV7-2 and TRBJ1-1; 11 bases line up with TRBD1. Sequencing used PBMCs or T cells enriched from blood (not recorded which). CDR3 protein: CASSGQGASEAFF. The CDR3, as DNA: TGTGCCAGCAGCGGACAGGGGGCCTCTGAAGCTTTCTTT.